One sample yielded the 26 T cell receptor beta chains listed below, sequenced in a study of T cell responses to AZD1222 COVID-19 vaccine. Produced via immunoSEQ multiplex PCR; TCRdb's table is partial and in-frame only. The sample yields fewer than 50,000 clones, 90% seen once. The sequenced sample was peripheral blood, obtained 28 days after the second AZD1222 dose. The receptor set was obtained from an adult who received the AZD1222 COVID-19 vaccine.

This rearrangement joins TRBV5-1 to TRBJ1-4, with 9 bases matching TRBD1. The CDR3 consists of 15 residues. Germline trimming cut 4 bases from V and 8 bases from J; bases unmatched to any gene: 9. Germline-derived CDR1 and CDR2 are SGHRS and YFSETQ. CDR3 nucleotides: TGCGCCAGCAGCGTACAGGGACAGGGCGACGAAAAACTGTTTTTT. This gives the protein CASSVQGQGDEKLFF. The entire variable domain, with the rest obtained from reference TRBV5-1 and TRBJ1-4, is as follows: KAGVTQTPRYLIKTRGQQVTLSCSPISGHRSVSWYQQTPGQGLQFLFEYFSETQRNKGNFPGRFSGRQFSNSRSEMNVSTLELGDSALYLCASSVQGQGDEKLFFGSGTQLSVL.

The chain is built from TRBV12-3 or TRBV12-4 and TRBJ1-1, with TRBD1 as a possible D gene (6 bases). V was cut by 6 bases and J by 5 bases, with 13 bases left in between. The CDR3 loop spans 13 amino acids. The CDR3 sequence: CASRGGLGTEAFF. CDR3 sequence (DNA): TGTGCCAGCAGAGGGGGACTGGGGACTGAAGCTTTCTTT.

This chain uses TRBV12-3 or TRBV12-4 with TRBJ1-5; D gene ambiguous. The V end lost 5 bases, the J end lost 3 bases, and 8 bases lay between the germline ends. This CDR3 is 13 amino acids long. CDR3 region: CASSLVDNQPQHF. The CDR3, as DNA: TGTGCCAGCAGTCTGGTTGACAATCAGCCCCAGCATTTT.

The CDR3 DNA reads TGTGCCTGGACCAAGACAGGGGTAATGGGGACTGAAGCTTTCTTT. This codes for CAWTKTGVMGTEAFF. V usage is TRBV30 and J usage is TRBJ1-1, with 8 bases fitting TRBD1. Per the germline V gene, CDR1 is GTSNPN and CDR2 is SVGIG (reference sequence). V gave up 4 bases and J gave up 5 bases; unmatched junction bases: 12. The CDR3 length is 15 residues.

CDR3 region: CASSYLRTGGDGYTF. The CDR3 DNA sequence: TGTGCCAGCAGTTACTTAAGGACGGGCGGGGATGGCTACACCTTC. The J gene is TRBJ1-2, the V gene TRBV6-5; no clear D gene. The CDR3 length is 15 residues. CDR1 is MNHEY and CDR2 is SVGAGI in the germline V gene. The V end was cut by 1 base, the J end by 6 bases, with 15 bases between.

The rearrangement joins TRBV6-5 to TRBJ2-7, with D possibly being TRBD1 (6 bases). Trimming removed 5 bases at V and 2 bases at J, with 16 bases between. Germline V gene sequence: CDR1 MNHEY, CDR2 SVGAGI. There are 15 residues in the CDR3. CDR3 loop: CASSSRRTETYEQYF. CDR3 in DNA: TGTGCCAGCAGTAGCCGCCGGACAGAAACCTACGAGCAGTACTTC.

The V call is TRBV19, the J call TRBJ1-1, with D possibly matching TRBD1 (5 bases). The germline CDR1 and CDR2 sequences are LNHDA and SQIVND (reference sequence). The CDR3 extends over 13 amino acids. Trimming took off 7 bases at V and 3 bases at J, with 12 bases between the two ends. CDR3 nucleotides: TGTGCCAGTAACCCGACAGTTTACACTGAAGCTTTCTTT. It encodes CASNPTVYTEAFF.

This chain uses TRBV5-1 with TRBJ2-1; no clear D. V lost 1 base and J lost 7, with 6 bases in between. CDR1 and CDR2 (germline): SGHRS, YFSETQ. This CDR3 spans 12 amino acids. CDR3 bases: TGCGCCAGCAGCTTGACTGGAAATGAGCAGTTCTTC. Residues: CASSLTGNEQFF.

This chain joins TRBV10-3 and TRBJ2-1, with TRBD1 matching over 7 bases. The CDR3 spans 15 residues. Per germline, CDR1 ENHRY and CDR2 SYGVKD. Trimming removed 6 bases from V and 6 bases from J; junction bases left unmatched: 11. The CDR3 here is CAIRKTGDGGNEQFF. DNA for the CDR3: TGTGCCATCAGGAAAACAGGGGACGGTGGCAATGAGCAGTTCTTC.

V usage is TRBV30 and J usage is TRBJ2-5, with a tentative D call TRBD2 (5 bases). Germline CDR1 reads GTSNPN; CDR2 reads SVGIG (reference sequence). CDR3 length: 12 residues. The ends were cut back, 2 bases at V and 4 bases at J, with 8 bases in the middle. This CDR3 is CAWSQRRETQYF. CDR3 coding DNA: TGTGCCTGGAGTCAGCGGCGAGAGACCCAGTACTTC.

There are a few counts of this clone. The chain joins TRBV4-3 to TRBJ1-6; 8 bases match TRBD1. The length of the CDR3 is 16 residues. Germline V lookup: CDR1 LGHNA, CDR2 YSLEER. V dropped 0 bases and J dropped 7; count of bases not matched to a gene: 5. CDR3 nucleotides: TGCGCCAGCAGCCAAGAACCCCGGACAGGGAATTCACCCCTCCACTTT. It encodes CASSQEPRTGNSPLHF.

The chain combines TRBV2 with TRBJ1-6, with unresolved D. The CDR3 loop spans 16 amino acids. Trimming removed 1 base from V and 0 bases from J, with 7 bases in between. In germline, CDR1 is SNHLY, CDR2 FYNNEI. The DNA of the CDR3 is TGTGCCAGCAGTGAAGAGTCAAGCTCCTATAATTCACCCCTCCACTTT. This codes for CASSEESSSYNSPLHF.

The V and J genes are TRBV15 and TRBJ1-2; D is unresolved. This CDR3 has 14 amino acids. Trimming removed 1 base at V and 4 bases at J, with 10 bases between. Germline V gene sequence: CDR1 LNHNV, CDR2 YYDKDF (reference sequence). CDR3 DNA sequence: TGTGCCACCAGCAGAGTAGACGGAGGCTATGGCTACACCTTC. Translation gives CATSRVDGGYGYTF.

V and J are TRBV11-2 and TRBJ2-1; D may be TRBD1 (5 bases). The CDR3 has 15 residues. Trimming removed 2 bases from V and 5 bases from J, with 13 bases in between. Germline CDR1 reads SGHAT; CDR2 reads FQNNGV. CDR3 amino acids: CASSLYSRADNEQFF. The CDR3 DNA is TGTGCCAGCAGCTTATATTCCAGGGCGGACAATGAGCAGTTCTTC.

This chain joins TRBV3-1 (or the pseudogene TRBV3-2) and TRBJ1-1, with 9 bases lining up with TRBD1. V dropped 3 bases and J dropped 5; count of bases not matched to a gene: 10. The CDR3 spans 16 residues. Germline lookup yields CDR1 LGHDT and CDR2 YNNKEL (reference sequence). This chain's CDR3 is CASSHHGTGRGTEAFF. The DNA of the CDR3 is TGTGCCAGCAGCCATCACGGGACAGGGCGAGGTACTGAAGCTTTCTTT.

The CDR3 DNA is TGTGCCTGGTTCGGGACAGCCATCCCATCGAACACTGAAGCTTTCTTT. Protein product: CAWFGTAIPSNTEAFF. The chain is built from TRBV30 and TRBJ1-1; 7 nucleotides agree with TRBD1. The CDR3 runs to 16 residues. The germline gives CDR1 GTSNPN, CDR2 SVGIG (reference sequence). The V and J ends lost 5 bases and 1 base, in that order; junction bases with no gene match: 13. Looking up the rest from reference TRBV30 and TRBJ1-1 gives the full variable domain: SQTIHQWPATLVQPVGSPLSLECTVEGTSNPNLYWYRQAAGRGLQLLFYSVGIGQISSEVPQNLSASRPQDRQFILSSKKLLLSDSGFYLCAWFGTAIPSNTEAFFGQGTRLTVV.

The V gene is TRBV6-5, the J gene TRBJ1-2, with 7 bases fitting TRBD1. CDR1 is MNHEY and CDR2 is SVGAGI in the germline V gene. The J segment lost 3 bases and the V segment lost 5 bases, leaving 3 bases of the junction unmatched. This CDR3 has 13 residues. CDR3 sequence: CASSKQGYYGYTF. CDR3 nucleotides: TGTGCCAGCAGTAAACAGGGGTACTATGGCTACACCTTC.

This clone was detected only a few times. This chain connects TRBV6-2 or TRBV6-3 to TRBJ2-1, with D possibly being TRBD2 (7 bases). V was clipped by 5 bases and J by 13 bases, with 18 bases between them. Germline V CDR1 and CDR2: MNHEY, SVGEGT. This CDR3 contains 13 residues. CDR3 DNA sequence: TGTGCCAGCAGTACCAACGGGCGGGGGCGACAGTTCTTC. Its protein product is CASSTNGRGRQFF.

The CDR3 DNA sequence: TGTGCCAGCAGCCGGGGGGACAGGGGGGTGTTAGCTTTCTTT. It is translated as CASSRGDRGVLAFF. The chain carries TRBV3-1 (or the pseudogene TRBV3-2) and TRBJ1-1; 11 nucleotides line up with TRBD1. CDR3 length equals 14 residues. CDR1 and CDR2 from the germline V gene are LGHDT and YNNKEL (reference sequence). Unmatched junction bases numbered 8, after V lost 4 bases and J lost 10 bases.

The rearrangement uses TRBV5-5 and TRBJ1-1, with a weak D call TRBD1 (5 bases). The length of the CDR3 is 15 residues. Germline CDR1 is SGHKS and CDR2 is YYEKEE (reference sequence). The V end lost 5 bases, the J end lost 0 bases, and 14 bases lay between the germline ends. The CDR3 DNA is TGTGCCAGCAGGCGCCTCGGGGGACTGAACACTGAAGCTTTCTTT. Translating gives CASRRLGGLNTEAFF.

The CDR3 spells CATSREGGDSNSPLHF. The DNA for the CDR3 is TGTGCCACCAGCAGAGAAGGGGGCGATTCAAATTCACCCCTCCACTTT. V usage is TRBV15 and J usage is TRBJ1-6, with TRBD1 identical over 7 bases. Germline V gives CDR1 LNHNV, CDR2 YYDKDF (reference sequence). Trimming cost V 0 bases and J 7 bases; bases outside gene matches: 6. There are 16 residues in the CDR3.

The genes are TRBV5-8 and TRBJ1-5; D is perhaps TRBD1 (5 bases). The V gene's germline CDR1 is SGHTS and CDR2 YDEGEE. The CDR3 runs 16 residues. Trimming shortened V by 0 bases and J by 1 base, and 11 bases separated the two germline ends. CDR3 region: CASSLGQGGSNQPQHF. The CDR3 DNA is TGTGCCAGCAGCTTGGGGCAGGGTGGAAGCAATCAGCCCCAGCATTTT. The entire variable domain, with the rest obtained from reference TRBV5-8 and TRBJ1-5, is as follows: EAGVTQSPTHLIKTRGQQATLRCSPISGHTSVYWYQQALGLGLQFLLWYDEGEERNRGNFPPRFSGRQFPNYSSELNVNALELEDSALYLCASSLGQGGSNQPQHFGDGTRLSIL.

V is TRBV19 and J is TRBJ2-5; D possibly corresponds to TRBD1 (5 bases). The CDR3 extends over 13 amino acids. V lost 6 bases and J 3 bases, leaving 11 bases between the germline ends. Germline CDR1 and CDR2: LNHDA and SQIVND (reference sequence). The CDR3 nucleotides are TGTGCCAGTAGCCGGACATACGAAGAGACCCAGTACTTC. This codes for CASSRTYEETQYF.

The chain is built from TRBV7-2 and TRBJ1-1; D possibly corresponds to TRBD1 (6 bases). Germline V gene data show CDR1 as SGHTA and CDR2 as FQGNSA. The V and J ends lost 3 bases and 0 bases respectively, with 11 bases between them. CDR3 length: 15 amino acids. In nucleotides, the CDR3 is TGTGCCAGCAGCTTCTCTCAGGGGATGAACACTGAAGCTTTCTTT. Its protein product is CASSFSQGMNTEAFF.

In this sample, this clone turned up once. The V and J genes are TRBV6-6 and TRBJ1-2, with D maybe TRBD1 (6 bases). Trimming shortened V by 5 bases and J by 2 bases, and 15 bases separated the two germline ends. This CDR3 region has 15 residues. Germline V gene lookup returns CDR1 MNHNY and CDR2 SVGAGI (reference sequence). CDR3 amino acids: CASSPELTGNYGYTF. CDR3 coding DNA: TGTGCCAGCAGTCCGGAGCTCACAGGGAACTATGGCTACACCTTC.

Regarding this clone: The identical CDR3 is also encoded by other nucleotide sequences in the sample. This rearrangement joins TRBV10-3 to TRBJ1-4; the D gene is possibly TRBD1 (5 bases). Germline V gene data show CDR1 as ENHRY and CDR2 as SYGVKD. The V and J ends lost 0 bases and 7 bases respectively, with 12 bases between them. The CDR3 consists of 15 residues. The CDR3 region has the DNA TGTGCCATCAGTGAGTCGGCCAGGGAGGGTGAAAAACTGTTTTTT. Protein product: CAISESAREGEKLFF.